The rows below give T cell receptor beta chains drawn from one sample of a study of graft-versus-host responses after intestinal transplantation. Some clones are missing from TCRdb's copy, which holds only in-frame ones; the method was immunoSEQ multiplex PCR. This sample has just under 50,000 clones, with 65% to 85% found just once. These receptors have no known antigen. The sample in question was unstimulated CD4+ T cells sorted from spleen or lymph node cells, obtained before transplant. Receptors were obtained from a human donor who was the organ donor for an intestinal transplant. CDR3s include the opening cysteine and the closing phenylalanine or tryptophan. Fields, in order: D gene, J gene, clone size, V gene, CDR3 length, CDR3 DNA, CDR3 protein. D genes are given only for firm matches. The size field is filled for only some rows; it gives once, few, many or a size class.

>NA|TRBJ2-7|NA|TRBV6-5|10
TGTGCCAGCGGCGCCTACGAGCAGTACTTC
CASGAYEQYF
>NA|TRBJ2-3|NA|TRBV5-1|16
TGCGCCAGCAGCTTGCTTAGGCAGGGAGGCCCAGATACGCAGTATTTT
CASSLLRQGGPDTQYF
>NA|TRBJ1-4|NA|TRBV5-4|14
TGTGCCAGCAGCTTAGGACCTGCGGGTGAAAAACTGTTTTTT
CASSLGPAGEKLFF
>TRBD2|TRBJ2-7|NA|TRBV5-1|15
TGCGCCAGCAGCCAAGAGGGACTAGCGGGGGGCGAGCAGTACTTC
CASSQEGLAGGEQYF
>NA|TRBJ2-3|NA|TRBV6-6|16
TGTGCCAGCAGCAACGGGAGAGAGAGGGGCACAGATACGCAGTATTTT
CASSNGRERGTDTQYF
>TRBD2|TRBJ2-1|NA|TRBV25-1|15
TGTGCCAGCAGTGATGGAGCGGGGCCCTACAATGAGCAGTTCTTC
CASSDGAGPYNEQFF
>NA|TRBJ2-1|NA|TRBV6-1|19
TGTGCCAGCAGTGAAGAAGGCTCAAGCCTCGGGACTCACCGGAATGAGCAGTTCTTC
CASSEEGSSLGTHRNEQFF
>NA|TRBJ2-7|NA|TRBV7-2|15
TGTGCCAGCAGCTTAGCTCCCGCGTTAACCTACGAGCAGTACTTC
CASSLAPALTYEQYF
>TRBD2|TRBJ2-5|NA|TRBV5-1|14
TGCGCCAGCAGCTCGACTAGCGGGGGAGAGACCCAGTACTTC
CASSSTSGGETQYF
>NA|TRBJ2-3|NA|TRBV14|14
TGTGCCAGCAGCCAAGAGCCCCACACAGATACGCAGTATTTT
CASSQEPHTDTQYF
>TRBD2|TRBJ2-3|NA|TRBV10-1|16
TGCGCCAGCAGTCGTGGACTAGCGGGAGCCACAGATACGCAGTATTTT
CASSRGLAGATDTQYF
>TRBD1|TRBJ2-2|few|TRBV9|16
TGTGCCAGCAGCGTGGGGGGACAGGGTAACACCGGGGAGCTGTTTTTT
CASSVGGQGNTGELFF
>NA|TRBJ1-4|NA|TRBV6-5|13
TGTGCCAGCACTGGGGGACACAATGAAAAACTGTTTTTT
CASTGGHNEKLFF
>NA|TRBJ2-7|NA|TRBV30|10
TGTGCCTGGAGCCAAGACGAGCAGTACTTC
CAWSQDEQYF
>NA|TRBJ1-2|NA|TRBV18|14
TGTGCCAGCTCACTAACTGGACAGCTTTATGGCTACACCTTC
CASSLTGQLYGYTF
>NA|TRBJ1-1|NA|TRBV5-1|16
TGCGCCAGCAGACCCTCAGGCTACGGGGGGAACACTGAAGCTTTCTTT
CASRPSGYGGNTEAFF
>NA|TRBJ1-5|NA|TRBV2|15
TGTGCCAGCAGTGAATCCCGGAGTAGCAATCAGCCCCAGCATTTT
CASSESRSSNQPQHF
>TRBD2|TRBJ2-7|NA|TRBV5-4|13
TGTGCCAGCATGGAGCGGGGCTCCTACGAGCAGTACTTC
CASMERGSYEQYF
>NA|TRBJ1-5|few|TRBV5-6|15
TGTGCCAGCAGCTCCAAGACCGGGAAACATCAGCCCCAGCATTTT
CASSSKTGKHQPQHF
>NA|TRBJ1-5|NA|TRBV29-1|15
TGCAGCGTTACAATCTCGGGGGGTAGCAATCAGCCCCAGCATTTT
CSVTISGGSNQPQHF
>TRBD1|TRBJ2-1|NA|TRBV11-2|18
TGTGCCAGCAGCTCACGGACAGGTGACTCAATGGGTTTACTTGAGCAGTTCTTC
CASSSRTGDSMGLLEQFF
>NA|TRBJ2-1|NA|TRBV11-2|11
TGTGCCAGCAGCTTAGGGTATGAGCAGTTCTTC
CASSLGYEQFF
>NA|TRBJ1-4|NA|TRBV21-1|17
TGTGCCAGGGGGGGCCAGGCGCTTGGCGGCACTAATGAAAAACTGTTTTTT
CARGGQALGGTNEKLFF